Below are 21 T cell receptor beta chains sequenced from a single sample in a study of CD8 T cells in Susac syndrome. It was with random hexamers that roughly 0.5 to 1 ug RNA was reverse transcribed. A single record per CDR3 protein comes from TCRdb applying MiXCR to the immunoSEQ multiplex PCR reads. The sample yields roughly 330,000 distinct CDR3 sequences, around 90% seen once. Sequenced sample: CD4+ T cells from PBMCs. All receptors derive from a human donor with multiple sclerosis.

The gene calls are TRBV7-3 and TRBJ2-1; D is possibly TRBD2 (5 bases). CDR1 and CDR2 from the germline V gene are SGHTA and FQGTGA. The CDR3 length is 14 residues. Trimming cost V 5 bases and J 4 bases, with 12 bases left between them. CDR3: CASSQSGTYNEQFF. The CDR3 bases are TGTGCCAGCAGCCAAAGCGGTACTTACAATGAGCAGTTCTTC.

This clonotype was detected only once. The CDR3 loop reads CASSQDNQLRAGEKLFF. CDR3 DNA: TGTGCCAGCAGTCAGGACAACCAACTAAGGGCGGGTGAAAAACTGTTTTTT. The genes are TRBV2 and TRBJ1-4; maybe TRBD1 (5 bases). Per the germline V gene, CDR1 is SNHLY and CDR2 is FYNNEI. The ends were cut back, 5 bases at V and 7 bases at J, with 23 bases in the middle. The CDR3 is 17 residues long.

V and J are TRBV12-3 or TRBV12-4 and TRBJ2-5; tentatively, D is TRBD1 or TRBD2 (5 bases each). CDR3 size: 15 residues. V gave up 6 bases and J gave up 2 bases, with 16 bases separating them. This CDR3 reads CASSIRDGTQETQYF. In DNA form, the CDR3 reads TGTGCCAGCAGCATACGGGACGGAACACAAGAGACCCAGTACTTC.

The CDR3 DNA sequence: TGCAGTGCTAGATTGAGGCCGCCTCCCTCCAATGAGCAGTTCTTC. Encoded protein: CSARLRPPPSNEQFF. This chain links TRBV20-1 with TRBJ2-1; D remains unclear. Trimming shortened V by 2 bases and J by 6 bases, and 17 bases separated the two germline ends. This CDR3 comprises 15 residues. Germline V CDR1 and CDR2: DFQATT, SNEGSKA (reference sequence).

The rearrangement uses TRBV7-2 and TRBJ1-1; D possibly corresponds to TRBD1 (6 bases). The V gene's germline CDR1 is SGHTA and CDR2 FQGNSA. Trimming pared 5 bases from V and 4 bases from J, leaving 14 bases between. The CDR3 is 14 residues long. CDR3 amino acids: CASSRQRGTTEAFF. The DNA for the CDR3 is TGTGCCAGCAGCCGCCAGAGGGGGACCACTGAAGCTTTCTTT.

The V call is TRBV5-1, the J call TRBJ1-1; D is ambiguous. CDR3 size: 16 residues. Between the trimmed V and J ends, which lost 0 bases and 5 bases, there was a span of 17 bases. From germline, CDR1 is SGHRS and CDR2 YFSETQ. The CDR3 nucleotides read TGCGCCAGCAGCTTGGGAAGTAGGTCAGGAGGGACTGAAGCTTTCTTT. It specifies CASSLGSRSGGTEAFF.

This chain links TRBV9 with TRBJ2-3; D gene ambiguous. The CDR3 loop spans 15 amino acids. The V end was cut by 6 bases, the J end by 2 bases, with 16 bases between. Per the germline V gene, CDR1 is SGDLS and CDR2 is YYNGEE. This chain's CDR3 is CASTPLVVATDTQYF. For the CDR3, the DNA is TGTGCCAGCACCCCTTTGGTGGTGGCCACAGATACGCAGTATTTT.

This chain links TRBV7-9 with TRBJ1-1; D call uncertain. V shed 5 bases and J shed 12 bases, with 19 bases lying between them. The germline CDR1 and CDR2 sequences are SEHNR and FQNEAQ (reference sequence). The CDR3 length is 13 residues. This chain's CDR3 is CASSRVEDAYSFF. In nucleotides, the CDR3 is TGTGCCAGCAGCCGCGTAGAGGACGCCTACTCTTTCTTT.

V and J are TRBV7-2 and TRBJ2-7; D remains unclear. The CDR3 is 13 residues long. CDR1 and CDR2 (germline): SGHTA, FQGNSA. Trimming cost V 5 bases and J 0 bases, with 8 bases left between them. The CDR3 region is CASSIPSSYEQYF. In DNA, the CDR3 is TGTGCCAGCAGCATCCCGAGCTCCTACGAGCAGTACTTC. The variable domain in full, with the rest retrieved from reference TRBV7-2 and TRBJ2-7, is GAGVSQSPSNKVTEKGKDVELRCDPISGHTALYWYRQSLGQGLEFLIYFQGNSAPDKSGLPSDRFSAERTGGSVSTLTIQRTQQEDSAVYLCASSIPSSYEQYFGPGTRLTVT.

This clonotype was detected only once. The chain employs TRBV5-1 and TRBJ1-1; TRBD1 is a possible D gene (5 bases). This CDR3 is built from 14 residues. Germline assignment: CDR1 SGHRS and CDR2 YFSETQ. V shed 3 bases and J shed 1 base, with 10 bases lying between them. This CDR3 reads CASSSDSPNTEAFF. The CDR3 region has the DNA TGCGCCAGCAGCTCTGACAGTCCGAACACTGAAGCTTTCTTT.

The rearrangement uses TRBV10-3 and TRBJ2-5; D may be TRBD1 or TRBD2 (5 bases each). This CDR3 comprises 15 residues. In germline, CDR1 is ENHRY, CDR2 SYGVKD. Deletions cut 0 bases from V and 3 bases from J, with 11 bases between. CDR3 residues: CAISESGTPEETQYF. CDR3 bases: TGTGCCATCAGTGAGTCGGGGACCCCTGAAGAGACCCAGTACTTC.

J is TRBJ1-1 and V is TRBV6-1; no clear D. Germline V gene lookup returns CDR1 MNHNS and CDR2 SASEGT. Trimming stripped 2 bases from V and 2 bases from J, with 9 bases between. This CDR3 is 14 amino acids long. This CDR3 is CASSERWANTEAFF. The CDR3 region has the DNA TGTGCCAGCAGTGAACGGTGGGCCAACACTGAAGCTTTCTTT.

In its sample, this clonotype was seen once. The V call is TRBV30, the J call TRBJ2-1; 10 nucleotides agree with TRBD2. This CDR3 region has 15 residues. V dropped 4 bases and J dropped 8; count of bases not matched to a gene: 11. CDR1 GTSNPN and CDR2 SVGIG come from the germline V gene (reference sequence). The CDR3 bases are TGTGCCTGGAATTTCCAGCGGGGGGGCTCGGATGAGCAGTTCTTC. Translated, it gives CAWNFQRGGSDEQFF.

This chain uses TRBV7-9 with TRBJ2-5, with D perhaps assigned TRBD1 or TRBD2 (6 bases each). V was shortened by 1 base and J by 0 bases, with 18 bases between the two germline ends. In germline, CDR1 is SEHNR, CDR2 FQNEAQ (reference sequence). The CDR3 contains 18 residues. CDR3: CASSLDVIRGRYQETQYF. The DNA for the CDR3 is TGTGCCAGCAGCTTAGACGTCATCCGGGGGCGCTACCAAGAGACCCAGTACTTC.

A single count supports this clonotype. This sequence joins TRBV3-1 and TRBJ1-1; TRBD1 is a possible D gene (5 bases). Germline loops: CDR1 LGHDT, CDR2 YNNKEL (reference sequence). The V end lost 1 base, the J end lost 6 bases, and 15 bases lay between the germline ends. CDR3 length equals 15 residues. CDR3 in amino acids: CASSQAGTAGPEAFF. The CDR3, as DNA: TGTGCCAGCAGCCAAGCCGGGACGGCGGGCCCTGAAGCTTTCTTT.

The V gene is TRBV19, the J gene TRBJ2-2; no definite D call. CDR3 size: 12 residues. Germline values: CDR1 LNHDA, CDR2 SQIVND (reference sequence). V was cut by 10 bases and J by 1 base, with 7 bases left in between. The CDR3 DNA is TGTGCCACCAGCGAGAACACCGGGGAGCTGTTTTTT. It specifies CATSENTGELFF.

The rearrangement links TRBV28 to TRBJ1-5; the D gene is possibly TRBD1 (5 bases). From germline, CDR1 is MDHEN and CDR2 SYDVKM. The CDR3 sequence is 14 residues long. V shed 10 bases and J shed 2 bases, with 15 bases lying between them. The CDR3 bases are TGTGCCACCTGGGGGGGTTCTGGCAATCAGCCCCAGCATTTT. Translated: CATWGGSGNQPQHF.

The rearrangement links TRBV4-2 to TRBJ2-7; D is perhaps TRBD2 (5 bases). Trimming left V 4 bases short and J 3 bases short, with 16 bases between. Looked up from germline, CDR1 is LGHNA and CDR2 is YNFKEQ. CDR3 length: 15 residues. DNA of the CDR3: TGTGCCAGCAGCCCCGGCGTACCGGGAAACTACGAGCAGTACTTC. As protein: CASSPGVPGNYEQYF.

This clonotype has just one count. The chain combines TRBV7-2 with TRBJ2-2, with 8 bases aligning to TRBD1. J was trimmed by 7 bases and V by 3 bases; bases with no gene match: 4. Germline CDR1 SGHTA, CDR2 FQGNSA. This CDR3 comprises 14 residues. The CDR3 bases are TGTGCCAGCAGCTTCATGACAGGGGACGGGGAGCTGTTTTTT. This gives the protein CASSFMTGDGELFF.

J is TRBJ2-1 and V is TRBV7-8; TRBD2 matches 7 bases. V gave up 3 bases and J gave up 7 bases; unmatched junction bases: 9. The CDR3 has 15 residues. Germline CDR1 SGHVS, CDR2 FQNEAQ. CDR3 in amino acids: CASSFFPGGLNEQFF. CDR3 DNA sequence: TGTGCCAGCAGCTTTTTCCCGGGAGGATTAAATGAGCAGTTCTTC.

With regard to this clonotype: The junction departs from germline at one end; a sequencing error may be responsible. CDR3: CAWRAPGRTYGYTF. The CDR3 nucleotides read TGTGCCTGGAGGGCTCCGGGACGGACCTATGGCTACACTTTC. V usage is TRBV30 and J usage is TRBJ1-2; D is possibly TRBD1 (5 bases). The germline V gene encodes CDR1 GTSNPN and CDR2 SVGIG (reference sequence). The CDR3 sequence is 14 residues long.